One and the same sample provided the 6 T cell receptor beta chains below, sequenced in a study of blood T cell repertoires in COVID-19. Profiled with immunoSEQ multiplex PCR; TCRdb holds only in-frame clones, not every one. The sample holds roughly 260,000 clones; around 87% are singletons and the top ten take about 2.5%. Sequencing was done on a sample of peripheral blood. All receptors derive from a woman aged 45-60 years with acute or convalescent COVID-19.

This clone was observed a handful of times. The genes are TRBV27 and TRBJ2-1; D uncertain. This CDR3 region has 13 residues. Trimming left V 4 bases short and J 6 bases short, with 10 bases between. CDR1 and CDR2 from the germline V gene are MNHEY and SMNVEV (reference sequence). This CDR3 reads CASSWSSSNEQFF. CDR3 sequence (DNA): TGTGCCAGCAGTTGGAGTAGCAGCAATGAGCAGTTCTTC.

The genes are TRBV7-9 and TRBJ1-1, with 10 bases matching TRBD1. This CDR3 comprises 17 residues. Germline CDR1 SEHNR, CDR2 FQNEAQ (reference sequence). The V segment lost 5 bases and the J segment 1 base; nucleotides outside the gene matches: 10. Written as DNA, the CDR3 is TGTGCCAGCAGCCTAGGGACAGGGGCGGATTGGAACACTGAAGCTTTCTTT. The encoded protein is CASSLGTGADWNTEAFF.

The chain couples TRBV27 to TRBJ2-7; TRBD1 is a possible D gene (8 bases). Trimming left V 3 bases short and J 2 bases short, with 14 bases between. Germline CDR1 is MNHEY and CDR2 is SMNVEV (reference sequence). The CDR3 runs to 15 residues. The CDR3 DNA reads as TGTGCCAGCAGTTTTAACAGGGGGAGGGCCTACGAGCAGTACTTC. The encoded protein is CASSFNRGRAYEQYF.

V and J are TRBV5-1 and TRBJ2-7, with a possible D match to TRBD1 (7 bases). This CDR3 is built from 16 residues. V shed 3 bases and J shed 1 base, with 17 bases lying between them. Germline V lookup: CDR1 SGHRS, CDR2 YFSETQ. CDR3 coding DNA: TGCGCCAGCAGCTACCCGCGGGACAGAACGTCCTACGAGCAGTACTTC. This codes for CASSYPRDRTSYEQYF.

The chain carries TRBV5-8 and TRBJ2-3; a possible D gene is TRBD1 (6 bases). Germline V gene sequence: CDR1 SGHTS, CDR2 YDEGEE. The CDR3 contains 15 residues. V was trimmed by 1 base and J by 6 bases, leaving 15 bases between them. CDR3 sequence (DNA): TGTGCCAGCAGCTTGACAGGGCTCAGTTCCGATACGCAGTATTTT. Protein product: CASSLTGLSSDTQYF.

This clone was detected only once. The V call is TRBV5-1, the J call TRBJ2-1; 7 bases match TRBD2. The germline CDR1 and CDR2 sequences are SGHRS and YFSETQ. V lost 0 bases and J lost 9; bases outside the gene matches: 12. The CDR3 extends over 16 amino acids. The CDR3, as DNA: TGCGCCAGCAGCTTGGGACCGGCGGGAGTGGCGGGTGAGCAGTTCTTC. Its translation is CASSLGPAGVAGEQFF.